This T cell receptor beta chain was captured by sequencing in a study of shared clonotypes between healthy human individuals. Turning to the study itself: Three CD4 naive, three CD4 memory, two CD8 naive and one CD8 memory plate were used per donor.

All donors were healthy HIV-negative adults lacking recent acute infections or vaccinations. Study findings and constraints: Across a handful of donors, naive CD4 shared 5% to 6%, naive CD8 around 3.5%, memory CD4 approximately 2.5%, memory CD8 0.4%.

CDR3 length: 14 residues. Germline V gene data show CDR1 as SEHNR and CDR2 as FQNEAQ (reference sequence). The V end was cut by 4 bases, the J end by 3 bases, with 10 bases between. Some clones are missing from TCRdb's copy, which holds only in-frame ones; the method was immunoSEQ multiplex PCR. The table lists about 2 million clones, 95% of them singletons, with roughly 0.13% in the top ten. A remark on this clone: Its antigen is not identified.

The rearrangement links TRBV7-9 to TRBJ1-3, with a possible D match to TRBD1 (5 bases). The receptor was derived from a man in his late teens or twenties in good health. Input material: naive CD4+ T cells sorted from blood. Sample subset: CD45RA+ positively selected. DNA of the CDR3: TGTGCCAGCAGCTCGGGGCCCGTTGGAAACACCATATATTTT. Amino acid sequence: CASSSGPVGNTIYF.